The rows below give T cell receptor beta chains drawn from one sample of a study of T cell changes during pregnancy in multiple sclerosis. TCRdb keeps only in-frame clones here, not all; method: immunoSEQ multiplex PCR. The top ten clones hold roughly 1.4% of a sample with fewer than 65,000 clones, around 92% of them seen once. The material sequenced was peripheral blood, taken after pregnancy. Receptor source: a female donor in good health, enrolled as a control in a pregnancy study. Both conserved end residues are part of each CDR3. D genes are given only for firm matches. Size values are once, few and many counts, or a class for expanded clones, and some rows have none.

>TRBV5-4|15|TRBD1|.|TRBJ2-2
CASSPGGQGAGELFF
TGTGCCAGCAGCCCGGGGGGACAGGGGGCCGGGGAGCTGTTTTTT
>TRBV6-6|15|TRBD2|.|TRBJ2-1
CASSYRRGGHNEQFF
TGTGCCAGCAGTTATCGGCGGGGGGGCCACAATGAGCAGTTCTTC
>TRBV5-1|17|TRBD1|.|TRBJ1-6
CASSLGTGGQFLSPLHF
TGCGCCAGCAGCCTAGGGACAGGGGGCCAGTTTCTTTCACCCCTCCACTTT
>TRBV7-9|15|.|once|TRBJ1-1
CASSLMGLSNTEAFF
TGTGCCAGCAGCTTAATGGGACTGTCGAACACTGAAGCTTTCTTT
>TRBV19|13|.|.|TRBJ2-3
CASTPLGTDTQYF
TGTGCCAGTACTCCCCTTGGCACAGATACGCAGTATTTT
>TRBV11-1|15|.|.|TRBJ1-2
CASSLAAGAITGYTF
TGTGCCAGCAGCTTAGCTGCAGGGGCAATCACTGGCTACACCTTC
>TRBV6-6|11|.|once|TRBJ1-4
CASSYLEKLFF
TGTGCCAGCAGTTACCTAGAAAAACTGTTTTTT
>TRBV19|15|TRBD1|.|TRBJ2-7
CASSSPGQGVYEQYF
TGTGCCAGTAGTTCACCGGGACAGGGGGTTTACGAGCAGTACTTC
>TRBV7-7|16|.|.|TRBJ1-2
CASSPLRGDANYGYTF
TGTGCCAGCAGCCCGCTCCGGGGGGACGCTAACTATGGCTACACCTTC
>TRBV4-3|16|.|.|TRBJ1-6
CASSQDRAVENSPLHF
TGCGCCAGCAGCCAAGATCGCGCCGTGGAGAATTCACCCCTCCACTTT
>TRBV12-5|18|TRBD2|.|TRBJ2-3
CASGTAQPGLAGDDTQYF
TGTGCTAGTGGTACCGCCCAGCCGGGACTAGCGGGGGATGATACGCAGTATTTT
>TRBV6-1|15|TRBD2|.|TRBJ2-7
CASSETQRGTYEQYF
TGTGCCAGCAGTGAAACCCAGCGGGGAACCTACGAGCAGTACTTC
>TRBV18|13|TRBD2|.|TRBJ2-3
CASATSGADTQYF
TGTGCCAGCGCGACTAGCGGGGCGGATACGCAGTATTTT
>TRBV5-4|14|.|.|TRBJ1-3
CASSLDSSGNTIYF
TGTGCCAGCAGTTTGGACAGCTCTGGAAACACCATATATTTT
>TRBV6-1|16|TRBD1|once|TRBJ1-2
CASSGRTGGAYYGYTF
TGTGCCAGCAGTGGCCGGACAGGGGGCGCGTACTATGGCTACACCTTC
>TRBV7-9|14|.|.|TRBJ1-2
CASSLPGLNYGYTF
TGTGCCAGCAGCTTACCGGGACTAAACTATGGCTACACCTTC
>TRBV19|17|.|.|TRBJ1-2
CASTQKNRARGNYGYTF
TGTGCCAGTACCCAAAAAAACCGCGCCAGGGGTAACTATGGCTACACCTTC
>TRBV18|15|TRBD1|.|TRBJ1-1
CASSRHQGENTEAFF
TGTGCCAGCTCACGCCACCAGGGGGAGAACACTGAAGCTTTCTTT
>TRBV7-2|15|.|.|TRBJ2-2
CASSLDPAPGGELFF
TGTGCCAGCAGCTTAGATCCAGCGCCGGGGGGGGAGCTGTTTTTT
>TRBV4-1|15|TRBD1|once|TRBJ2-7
CASSQAGQGTYEQYF
TGCGCCAGCAGCCAAGCGGGACAGGGGACCTACGAGCAGTACTTC
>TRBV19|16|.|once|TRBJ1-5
CASSIVGGLSNQPQHF
TGTGCCAGTAGTATAGTGGGCGGGCTTAGCAATCAGCCCCAGCATTTT
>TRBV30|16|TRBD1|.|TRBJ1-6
CAWSLAGGNYNSPLHF
TGTGCCTGGAGCCTTGCAGGGGGGAACTATAATTCACCCCTCCACTTT
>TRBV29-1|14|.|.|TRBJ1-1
CSVDERGLGTEAFF
TGCAGCGTTGATGAAAGGGGGTTAGGCACTGAAGCTTTCTTT
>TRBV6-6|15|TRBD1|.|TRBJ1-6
CASSTRQGNGSPLHF
TGTGCCAGCAGTACCCGACAGGGAAATGGATCACCCCTCCACTTT
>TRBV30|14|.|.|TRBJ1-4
CAWARGHKNEKLFF
TGTGCCTGGGCCCGGGGACATAAAAATGAAAAACTGTTTTTT
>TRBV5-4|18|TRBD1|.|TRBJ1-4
CASSFLNRGRAPNEKLFF
TGTGCCAGCAGCTTTTTGAACAGGGGGAGGGCACCTAATGAAAAACTGTTTTTT
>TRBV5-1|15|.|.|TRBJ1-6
CASSLRGADNSPLHF
TGCGCCAGCAGCTTGAGGGGTGCCGATAATTCACCCCTCCACTTT
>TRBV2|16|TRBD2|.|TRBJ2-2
CASSEPSGGNTGELFF
TGTGCCAGCAGTGAACCCAGCGGGGGGAACACCGGGGAGCTGTTTTTT
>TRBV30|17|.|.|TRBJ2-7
CAWSKPPRLSRTYEQYF
TGTGCCTGGAGTAAGCCCCCAAGGTTGAGTAGGACTTACGAGCAGTACTTC
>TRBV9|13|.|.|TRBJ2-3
CASSVEEGFPQYF
TGTGCCAGCAGCGTAGAAGAGGGCTTCCCGCAGTATTTT
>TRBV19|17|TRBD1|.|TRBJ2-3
CASSIDPPGQGRNTQYF
TGTGCCAGTAGTATAGACCCCCCGGGACAGGGGAGAAATACGCAGTATTTT
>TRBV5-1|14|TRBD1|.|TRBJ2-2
CASSPQGAAGELFF
TGCGCCAGCAGTCCTCAGGGGGCCGCCGGGGAGCTGTTTTTT
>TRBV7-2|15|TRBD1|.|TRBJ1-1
CASSLAIQGEGEAFF
TGTGCCAGCAGCTTAGCTATACAGGGGGAGGGTGAAGCTTTCTTT
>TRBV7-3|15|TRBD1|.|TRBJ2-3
CASSLFKQGADTQYF
TGTGCCAGCAGCTTATTTAAACAGGGGGCAGATACGCAGTATTTT
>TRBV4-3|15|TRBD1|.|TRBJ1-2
CASSQGWKGGRGYTF
TGCGCCAGCAGCCAAGGATGGAAAGGGGGCAGGGGCTACACCTTC
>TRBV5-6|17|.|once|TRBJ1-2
CASSPGPRRVLNYGYTF
TGTGCCAGCAGCCCAGGTCCCCGCAGGGTGCTCAACTATGGCTACACCTTC
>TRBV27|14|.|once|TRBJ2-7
CATGRQGALNEQYF
TGTGCCACCGGGAGGCAGGGGGCTTTAAACGAGCAGTACTTC
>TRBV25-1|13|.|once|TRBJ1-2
CASRGGVNYGYTF
TGTGCCAGCCGCGGCGGGGTAAACTATGGCTACACCTTC
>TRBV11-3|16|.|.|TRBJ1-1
CASSLGDWGLGTEAFF
TGTGCCAGCAGCTTGGGGGATTGGGGGCTTGGGACTGAAGCTTTCTTT
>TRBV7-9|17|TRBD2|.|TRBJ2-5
CASSDQTRAGGRETQYF
TGTGCCAGCAGCGACCAAACCCGGGCGGGGGGCCGAGAGACCCAGTACTTC
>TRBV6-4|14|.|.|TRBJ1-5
CASSEQGGDQPQHF
TGTGCCAGCAGTGAACAGGGAGGGGATCAGCCCCAGCATTTT
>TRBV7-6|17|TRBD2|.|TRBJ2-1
CASSSLAGGVSYNEQFF
TGTGCCAGCAGCTCGCTAGCGGGGGGCGTCTCCTACAATGAGCAGTTCTTC
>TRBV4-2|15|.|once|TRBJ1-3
CASSQVDVDGNTIYF
TGTGCCAGCAGCCAAGTTGATGTAGATGGAAACACCATATATTTT
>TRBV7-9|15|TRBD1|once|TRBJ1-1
CASSATTGGITEAFF
TGTGCCAGCAGCGCAACGACAGGGGGTATCACTGAAGCTTTCTTT
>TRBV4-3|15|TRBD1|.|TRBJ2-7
CASSLTRTGTREQYF
TGCGCCAGCAGCCTGACGAGGACAGGGACGCGAGAGCAGTACTTC
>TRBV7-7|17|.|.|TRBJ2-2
CASSLLGQGGVTGELFF
TGTGCCAGCAGCTTACTCGGACAGGGAGGGGTCACCGGGGAGCTGTTTTTT
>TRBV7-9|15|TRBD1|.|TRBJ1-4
CASSLDRTGNEKLFF
TGTGCCAGCAGCTTAGATCGGACAGGGAATGAAAAACTGTTTTTT
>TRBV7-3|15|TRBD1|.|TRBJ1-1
CASSPGGQANTEAFF
TGTGCCAGCAGCCCCGGTGGACAGGCGAACACTGAAGCTTTCTTT
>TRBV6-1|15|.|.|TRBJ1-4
CASRAQALTWEKLFF
TGTGCCAGCAGGGCCCAGGCCCTGACGTGGGAAAAACTGTTTTTT
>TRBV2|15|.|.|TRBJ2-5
CASSEGFGAGETQYF
TGTGCCAGCAGTGAAGGGTTCGGAGCTGGGGAGACCCAGTACTTC
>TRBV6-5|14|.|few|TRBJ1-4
CASSYQVYNEKLFF
TGTGCCAGCAGTTACCAGGTCTATAATGAAAAACTGTTTTTT